The 4 T cell receptor beta chains below come from one sample, sequenced in a study of T cells in Graves' hyperthyroidism and ophthalmopathy (dated by TCRdb to about 2019). Libraries were constructed by multiplex PCR. Sequencing instrument: Illumina HiSeq 2000. TCR beta CDR3 regions were amplified from RNA transcripts. For the first round of RT-PCR on the TCR CDR3, the HTBI primer set was used together with the Qiagen OneStep RT-PCR kit. TCRdb reprocessing: public reads trimmed at Q25 with fastp, clones called with MiXCR, in-frame beta chains kept. Rows merge per CDR3 protein into single entries with the most common DNA and genes. The sample yields 350,000 to 500,000 distinct CDR3 sequences; roughly 15% were counted once. Jointly, the top ten make up 5.3% of the sample. Sequencing was performed on blood. Receptors originate from a woman aged 18-30 years with Graves' hyperthyroidism.

This clonotype was recorded many times. V and J are TRBV2 and TRBJ1-1; D might be TRBD1 (6 bases). Trimming took 9 bases from V and 0 from J, leaving 14 bases between them. The CDR3 is made up of 14 amino acids. Germline V lookup: CDR1 SNHLY, CDR2 FYNNEI. Here the CDR3 reads CARKQGGMNTEAFF. CDR3 sequence (DNA): TGTGCCAGGAAACAGGGTGGAATGAACACTGAAGCTTTCTTT.

This clonotype has a handful of counts. Given a much more abundant clone one base away, this may be a read error. The chain uses TRBV28 and TRBJ2-7; 9 bases match TRBD1. V lost 4 bases to trimming and J lost 1 base; unmatched junction nucleotides: 5. CDR3 size: 15 residues. The germline CDR1 and CDR2 sequences are MDHEN and SYDVKM. The CDR3 is CASSSGGQGSYEQYF. As DNA, the CDR3 is TGTGCCAGCAGTTCAGGCGGACAGGGGTCCTACGAGCAGTACTTC.

This clonotype was found many times. This sequence joins TRBV2 and TRBJ1-3; unclear D gene. CDR3 length equals 16 residues. CDR1 is SNHLY, CDR2 FYNNEI, per germline. V was clipped by 3 bases and J by 4 bases, with 16 bases between them. The DNA of the CDR3 is TGTGCCAGCAGTGAGTGGCTGAGACGCCGCGGAAACACCATATATTTT. This sequence encodes CASSEWLRRRGNTIYF.

This clonotype has only a few counts. The chain is built from TRBV7-8 and TRBJ2-6; TRBD1 is a possible D gene (6 bases). V was trimmed by 11 bases and J by 4 bases, leaving 15 bases between them. The CDR3 length is 14 residues. Per the germline V gene, CDR1 is SGHVS and CDR2 is FQNEAQ. The CDR3 DNA reads TGTGCCCAGACCACAGGGAAAGGGGCCAACGTCCTGACTTTC. It translates to CAQTTGKGANVLTF. The full variable domain, in which reference TRBV7-8 and TRBJ2-6 provide the parts outside the CDR3, is GAGVSQSPRYKVAKRGQDVALRCDPISGHVSLFWYQQALGQGPEFLTYFQNEAQLDKSGLPSDRFFAERPEGSVSTLKIQRTQQEDSAVYLCAQTTGKGANVLTFGAGSRLTVL.